This TCR beta chain was obtained from a study of monozygotic twins with inflammatory bowel disease. From germline, CDR1 is SEHNR and CDR2 FQNEAQ (reference sequence). The CDR3 totals 15 residues. For each CDR3 protein, TCRdb gives one entry from its re-call of the 5' RACE reads, without DNA. The sample has about 450,000 distinct CDR3 sequences. The origin of this receptor is a human donor with ulcerative colitis or Crohn's disease, or a healthy co-twin of an affected twin (not recorded which). The chain links TRBV7-9 to TRBJ1-4; the TCRdb call, TRBD1, lacks DNA for checking. The sample taken for sequencing was blood. CDR3 protein: CASSFRAQSNEKLFF. Combining the CDR3 with reference TRBV7-9 and TRBJ1-4 gives the whole variable domain DTGVSQNPRHKITKRGQNVTFRCDPISEHNRLYWYRQTLGQGPEFLTYFQNEAQLEKSRLLSDRFSAERPKGSFSTLEIQRTEQGDSAMYLCASSFRAQSNEKLFFGSGTQLSVL.